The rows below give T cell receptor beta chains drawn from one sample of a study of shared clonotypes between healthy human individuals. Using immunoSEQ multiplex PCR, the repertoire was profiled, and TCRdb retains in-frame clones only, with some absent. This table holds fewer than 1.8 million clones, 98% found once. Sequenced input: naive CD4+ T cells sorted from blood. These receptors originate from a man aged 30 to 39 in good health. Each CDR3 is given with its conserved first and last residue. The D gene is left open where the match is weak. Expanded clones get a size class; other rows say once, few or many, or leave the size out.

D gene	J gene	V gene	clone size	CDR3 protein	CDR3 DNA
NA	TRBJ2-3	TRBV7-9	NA	CASSLVPGTVSDTQYF	TGTGCCAGCAGCTTAGTTCCTGGGACGGTCAGTGATACGCAGTATTTT
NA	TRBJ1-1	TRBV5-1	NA	CASSLIWNTEAFF	TGCGCCAGCAGCTTGATATGGAACACTGAAGCTTTCTTT
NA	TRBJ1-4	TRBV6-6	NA	CASNYALNEKLFF	TGTGCCAGCAACTACGCCCTAAATGAAAAACTGTTTTTT
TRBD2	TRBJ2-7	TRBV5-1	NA	CASSTGLAGFYEQYF	TGCGCCAGCAGCACGGGACTAGCGGGATTCTACGAGCAGTACTTC
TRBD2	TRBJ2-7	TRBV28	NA	CASSWIGLAGQYEQYF	TGTGCCAGCAGTTGGATCGGACTAGCGGGACAATACGAGCAGTACTTC
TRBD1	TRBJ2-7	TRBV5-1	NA	CASSLEPLRDRASYEQYF	TGCGCCAGCAGCTTGGAACCCCTACGGGACAGAGCGTCCTACGAGCAGTACTTC
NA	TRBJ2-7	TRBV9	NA	CASSPGLGGIPYEQYF	TGTGCCAGCAGCCCCGGCTTAGGGGGGATTCCCTACGAGCAGTACTTC
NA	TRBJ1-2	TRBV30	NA	CAWSVRVDYGYTF	TGTGCCTGGAGTGTACGGGTGGACTATGGCTACACCTTC
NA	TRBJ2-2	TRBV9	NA	CASSVVPGKVIGELFF	TGTGCCAGCAGCGTAGTTCCGGGAAAAGTCATCGGGGAGCTGTTTTTT
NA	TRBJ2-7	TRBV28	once	CASSLWVAGVTYEQYF	TGTGCCAGCAGTTTATGGGTCGCAGGGGTCACCTACGAGCAGTACTTC
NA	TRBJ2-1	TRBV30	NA	CAWDPSYNEQFF	TGTGCCTGGGATCCCTCCTACAATGAGCAGTTCTTC
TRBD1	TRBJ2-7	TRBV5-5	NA	CASTAGTGALFPYEQYF	TGTGCCAGCACCGCCGGGACAGGGGCTCTTTTTCCCTACGAGCAGTACTTC
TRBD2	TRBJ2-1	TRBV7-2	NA	CASSLGPAGANEQFF	TGTGCCAGCAGCTTAGGTCCAGCGGGAGCAAATGAGCAGTTCTTC
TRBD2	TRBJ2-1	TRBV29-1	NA	CSVVGGTSAYNEQFF	TGCAGCGTTGTCGGGGGGACTAGCGCATACAATGAGCAGTTCTTC
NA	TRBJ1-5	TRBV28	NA	CASRPDRTQVGNQPQHF	TGTGCCAGCAGGCCTGATAGGACGCAGGTGGGCAATCAGCCCCAGCATTTT
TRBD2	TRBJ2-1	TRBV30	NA	CAWGVTSPSYNEQFF	TGTGCCTGGGGGGTGACTAGCCCTTCCTACAATGAGCAGTTCTTC
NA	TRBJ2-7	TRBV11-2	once	CASSPLTGRYEQYF	TGTGCCAGCAGCCCGTTGACAGGGAGGTACGAGCAGTACTTC
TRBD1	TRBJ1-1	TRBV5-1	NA	CASSGQGAPDTEAFF	TGCGCCAGCAGCGGACAGGGGGCGCCGGACACTGAAGCTTTCTTT
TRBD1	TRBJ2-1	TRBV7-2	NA	CASSLARTGAYNEQFF	TGTGCCAGCAGCTTAGCGAGGACAGGAGCCTACAATGAGCAGTTCTTC
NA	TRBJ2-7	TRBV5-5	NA	CASSLGTGNFYEQYF	TGTGCCAGCAGCTTGGGGACTGGGAATTTCTACGAGCAGTACTTC
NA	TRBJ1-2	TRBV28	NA	CASSSGVYGYTF	TGTGCCAGCAGTTCCGGGGTCTATGGCTACACCTTC
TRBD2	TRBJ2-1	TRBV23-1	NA	CASSQPRPGRADNEQFF	TGCGCCAGCAGTCAACCAAGGCCAGGGAGGGCCGACAATGAGCAGTTCTTC
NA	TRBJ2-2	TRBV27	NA	CASSVEGFGELFF	TGTGCCAGCAGCGTAGAGGGGTTCGGGGAGCTGTTTTTT
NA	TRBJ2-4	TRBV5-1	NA	CASSPGLEGKNIQYF	TGCGCCAGCAGCCCGGGACTTGAGGGCAAAAACATTCAGTACTTC
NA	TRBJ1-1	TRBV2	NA	CASSGERAQNTEAFF	TGTGCCAGCAGTGGGGAAAGGGCACAGAACACTGAAGCTTTCTTT
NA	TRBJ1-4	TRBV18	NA	CASSPGGDEKLFF	TGTGCCAGCTCACCAGGGGGAGATGAAAAACTGTTTTTT
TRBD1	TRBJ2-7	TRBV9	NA	CASRGRDRAYEQYF	TGTGCCAGCAGAGGTAGGGACAGAGCCTACGAGCAGTACTTC
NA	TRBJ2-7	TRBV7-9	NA	CASSLSTARMGYEQYF	TGTGCCAGCAGCTTATCGACAGCGAGGATGGGCTACGAGCAGTACTTC
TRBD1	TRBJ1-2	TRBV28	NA	CASSSQGADYGYTF	TGTGCCAGCAGTTCTCAGGGGGCGGACTATGGCTACACCTTC
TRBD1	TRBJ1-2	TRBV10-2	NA	CASSETHRGPYGYTF	TGCGCCAGCAGTGAGACCCACAGGGGCCCCTATGGCTACACCTTC
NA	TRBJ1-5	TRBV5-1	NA	CASRQGWDQPQHF	TGCGCCAGCAGACAGGGTTGGGATCAGCCCCAGCATTTT
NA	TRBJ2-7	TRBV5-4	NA	CASSLQDGPYEQYF	TGTGCCAGCAGCTTACAAGACGGTCCCTACGAGCAGTACTTC
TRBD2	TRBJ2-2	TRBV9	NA	CASSLRASGSLPGELFF	TGTGCCAGCAGCCTGAGAGCTAGCGGGAGTCTCCCCGGGGAGCTGTTTTTT
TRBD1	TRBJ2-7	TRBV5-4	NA	CASSAGTGLTRQYF	TGTGCCAGCAGCGCCGGGACAGGGCTTACGAGGCAGTACTTC
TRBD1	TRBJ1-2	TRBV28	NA	CASSLPGQGWKTF	TGTGCCAGCAGTCTCCCGGGACAGGGTTGGAAGACCTTC
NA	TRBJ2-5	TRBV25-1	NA	CASSEYRVETQYF	TGTGCCAGCAGTGAATACAGGGTCGAGACCCAGTACTTC
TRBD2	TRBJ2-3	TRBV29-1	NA	CSVVGLAESTDTQYF	TGCAGCGTTGTGGGGCTAGCGGAAAGCACAGATACGCAGTATTTT
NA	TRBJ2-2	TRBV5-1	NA	CASSPAAWTIDTGELFF	TGCGCCAGCAGCCCCGCCGCCTGGACTATTGACACCGGGGAGCTGTTTTTT
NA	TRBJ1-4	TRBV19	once	CASSIGLSATNEKLFF	TGTGCCAGTAGTATTGGACTTTCCGCAACTAATGAAAAACTGTTTTTT
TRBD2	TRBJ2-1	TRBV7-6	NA	CASSSGGYEQFF	TGTGCCAGCAGCTCGGGAGGCTATGAGCAGTTCTTC
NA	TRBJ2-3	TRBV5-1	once	CASSLVGNSDTQYF	TGCGCCAGCAGCTTGGTGGGAAACTCAGATACGCAGTATTTT
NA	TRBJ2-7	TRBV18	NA	CASSPVGEYEQYF	TGTGCCAGCTCACCAGTGGGGGAGTACGAGCAGTACTTC
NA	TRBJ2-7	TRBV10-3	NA	CAISEAGSHEQYF	TGTGCCATCAGTGAGGCGGGGTCCCACGAGCAGTACTTC
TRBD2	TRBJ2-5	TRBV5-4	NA	CASTGREAETQYF	TGTGCCAGCACCGGGCGGGAGGCTGAGACCCAGTACTTC
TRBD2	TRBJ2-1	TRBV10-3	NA	CAISLSSRRGYSSYNEQFF	TGTGCCATCAGTTTATCGTCTAGGCGGGGGTATAGCTCCTACAATGAGCAGTTCTTC
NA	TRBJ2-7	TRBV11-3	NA	CASSLAGYEQYF	TGTGCCAGCAGCTTAGCCGGGTACGAGCAGTACTTC
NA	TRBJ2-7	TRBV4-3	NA	CASSQADSHLYEQYF	TGCGCCAGCAGCCAGGCGGACAGCCATCTCTACGAGCAGTACTTC
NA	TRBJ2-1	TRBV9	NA	CASSARMEVTYNEQFF	TGTGCCAGCAGCGCGAGGATGGAGGTGACCTACAATGAGCAGTTCTTC
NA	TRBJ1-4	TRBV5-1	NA	CASSDSYNEKLFF	TGCGCCAGCAGCGACAGTTATAATGAAAAACTGTTTTTT
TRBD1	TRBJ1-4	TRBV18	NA	CASSHGQGNEKLFF	TGTGCCAGCTCACACGGACAGGGTAATGAAAAACTGTTTTTT
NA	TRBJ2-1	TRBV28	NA	CASGPVYNEQFF	TGTGCCAGCGGCCCAGTTTATAATGAGCAGTTCTTC
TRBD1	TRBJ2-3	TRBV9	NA	CASRGTDRVTDTQYF	TGTGCCAGCAGGGGGACGGACAGGGTCACAGATACGCAGTATTTT
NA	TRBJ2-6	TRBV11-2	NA	CASSPLSVVAGANVLTF	TGTGCCAGCAGCCCCCTGTCAGTGGTTGCTGGGGCCAACGTCCTGACTTTC